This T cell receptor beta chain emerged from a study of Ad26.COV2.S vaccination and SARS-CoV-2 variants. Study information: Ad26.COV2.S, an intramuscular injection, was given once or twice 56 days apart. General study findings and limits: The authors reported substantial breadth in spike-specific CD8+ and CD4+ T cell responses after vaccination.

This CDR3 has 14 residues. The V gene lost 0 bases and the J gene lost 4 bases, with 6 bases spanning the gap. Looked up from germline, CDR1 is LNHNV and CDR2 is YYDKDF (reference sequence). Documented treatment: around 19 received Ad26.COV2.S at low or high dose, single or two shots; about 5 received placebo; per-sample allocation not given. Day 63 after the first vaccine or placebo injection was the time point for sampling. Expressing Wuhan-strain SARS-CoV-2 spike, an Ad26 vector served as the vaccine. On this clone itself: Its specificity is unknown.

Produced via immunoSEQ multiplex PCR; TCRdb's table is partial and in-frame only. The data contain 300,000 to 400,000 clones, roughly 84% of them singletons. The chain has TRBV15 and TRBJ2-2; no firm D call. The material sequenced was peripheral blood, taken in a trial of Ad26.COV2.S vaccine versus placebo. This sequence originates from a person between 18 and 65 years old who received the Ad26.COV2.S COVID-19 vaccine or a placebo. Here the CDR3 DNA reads TGTGCCACCAGCAGAGAATTGAGCACCGGGGAGCTGTTTTTT. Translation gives CATSRELSTGELFF.